The entry below gives a single T cell receptor beta chain sequence along with its context. Its target antigen remains unknown. No much larger clone exists at a distance of one base, and base qualities are not known. This entry is derived from a study of OX40 agonist ivuxolimab in advanced cancers. As for the study more broadly: Ivuxolimab was an agonistic, fully human IgG2 monoclonal antibody directed against OX40 (CD134), a costimulatory receptor. Intravenous ivuxolimab was administered to patients every 2 weeks at six dose levels: 0.01, 0.1, 0.3, 1.5, 3 and 10 mg/kg. Patients were allowed to have had prior anti-PD-1, anti-PD-L1 or anti-CTLA-4 therapy, and roughly 40% of the dose-escalation patients had previously received checkpoint inhibitors. Peripheral TCRbeta sequencing was intended to test whether TCR sequence diversity was altered and clonal T-cell expansion was caused by ivuxolimab. The dose-escalation cohort was around 83% male with a mean age of around 62 years, ranging from roughly 23 to 85. Among the 50 to 55 dose-escalation patients, 19 had hepatocellular carcinoma, approximately 15 melanoma, 9 renal cell carcinoma and 9 head and neck cancer. Partial responses occurred in three dose-escalation patients: two with cutaneous melanoma and one with hepatocellular carcinoma. The paper covers the monotherapy dose-escalation part of the phase I ivuxolimab trial, which included N = 52 patients. What the work shows at the level of the full study, not this receptor alone: After ivuxolimab, expanded clones were on average more numerous among CD8+ T cells than among CD4+ T cells. The antigen specificity of the clonally expanded peripheral T cells was not determined. Clonal expansion of both CD4+ and CD8+ blood T cells was observed from baseline to week 6 at doses 0.1 to 3.0 mg/kg. In the 0.1-3.0 mg/kg groups, partial responders had among the lowest normalized peripheral clonal expansion, particularly in CD8+ T cells. Low levels of normalized T-cell clonal expansion were also seen in some patients who did not respond.

V and J are truncated by 5 bases and 8 bases respectively, leaving an intervening sequence of 10 bases. Looking up the germline V gene (reference sequence) yields CDR1 GTSNPN and CDR2 SVGIG. The CDR3 starts with the cysteine, ends with the phenylalanine, and has 11 residues. The DNA shown is the 33-base CDR3, in frame from base 1. Genomic DNA was extracted from sorted cells for sequencing of the TCRbeta CDR3 region. The immunoSEQ Assay was used for sequencing of TCRbeta CDR3 regions. TCRdb stores this immuneACCESS table with in-frame sequences only. Part of the clones is absent; in the studies checked, under half of the shortfall reflects unresolved V genes, and no reason is known for the rest. The sample profile shows 50,000 to 60,000 clones; about four fifths of them were found once. About 1% of the sample goes to the ten largest clones. Patients with autoimmune disease history or receiving systemic immunosuppression were excluded from the trial. Peripheral blood for TCR sequencing was collected from all dose cohorts at baseline, on cycle 4 day 1, and on cycle 7 day 1. Samples came from an open-label, multicenter, first-in-human phase I dose-escalation trial of ivuxolimab. The trial enrolled adults with locally advanced or metastatic head and neck squamous cell, hepatocellular, melanoma or renal cell carcinoma. Before TCR sequencing, CD4+ and CD8+ T cells were separately sorted from peripheral blood.

The sequence joins TRBV30 to TRBJ1-3, with an unclear D gene assignment. The sample in question was CD4+ or CD8+ T cells sorted from blood, obtained in a trial of the OX40 agonist ivuxolimab. This TCR derives from an adult with an advanced solid tumor such as melanoma, head and neck, liver or kidney cancer. The CDR3 here reads CAWHRGDTIYF. The DNA sequence reads TGTGCCTGGCATCGGGGAGACACCATATATTTT.